This T cell receptor (beta chain) was sequenced for a study of response to subunit inactivated influenza vaccine. TCRdb called the RT-PCR reads again in MiXCR, with one record for every CDR3 protein. Of 800,000 or so distinct CDR3 sequences in the sample, over 20% were seen once. This clonotype was seen more than once but under ten times. Specimen: PBMCs from blood, collected more than 4 days after vaccination. This TCR was recovered from a man aged 45-60 years who received an inactivated influenza vaccine.

The CDR3 sequence: CASSLGQGPGNEQFF. CDR3 nucleotides: TGCGCCAGCAGCTTGGGACAGGGGCCCGGCAATGAGCAGTTCTTC. The V gene is TRBV5-1, the J gene TRBJ2-1; 8 bases fit TRBD1. Unmatched junction bases numbered 5, after V lost 0 bases and J lost 6 bases. CDR3 size: 15 residues. CDR1 SGHRS and CDR2 YFSETQ come from the germline V gene.